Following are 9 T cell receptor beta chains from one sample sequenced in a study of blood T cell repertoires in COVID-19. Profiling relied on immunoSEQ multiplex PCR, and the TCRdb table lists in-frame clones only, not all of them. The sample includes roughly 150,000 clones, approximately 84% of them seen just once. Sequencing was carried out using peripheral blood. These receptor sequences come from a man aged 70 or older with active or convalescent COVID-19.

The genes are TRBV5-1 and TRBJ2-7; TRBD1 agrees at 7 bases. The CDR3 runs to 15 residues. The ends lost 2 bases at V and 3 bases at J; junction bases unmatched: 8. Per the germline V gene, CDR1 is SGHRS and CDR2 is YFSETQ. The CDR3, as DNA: TGCGCCAGCAGCTTCCGGGACAGAGGGGGCTACGAGCAGTACTTC. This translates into CASSFRDRGGYEQYF.

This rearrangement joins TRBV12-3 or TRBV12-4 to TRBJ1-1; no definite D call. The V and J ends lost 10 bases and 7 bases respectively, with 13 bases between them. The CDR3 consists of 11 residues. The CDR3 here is CATRVLVEAFF. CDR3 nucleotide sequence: TGTGCCACCCGGGTTCTGGTTGAAGCTTTCTTT.

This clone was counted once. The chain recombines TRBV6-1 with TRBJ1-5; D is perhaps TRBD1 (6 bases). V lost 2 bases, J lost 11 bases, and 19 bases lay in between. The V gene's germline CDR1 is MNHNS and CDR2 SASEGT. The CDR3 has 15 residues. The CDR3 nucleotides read TGTGCCAGCAGTGAATCCCCAACAGGGATAGGGGCCCAGCATTTT. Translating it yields CASSESPTGIGAQHF.

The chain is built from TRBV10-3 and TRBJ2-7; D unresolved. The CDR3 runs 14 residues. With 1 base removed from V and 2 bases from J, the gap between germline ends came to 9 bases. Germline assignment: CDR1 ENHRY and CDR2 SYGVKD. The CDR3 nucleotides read TGTGCCATCAGTGAGTTAGAGGATACCTACGAGCAGTACTTC. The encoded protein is CAISELEDTYEQYF.

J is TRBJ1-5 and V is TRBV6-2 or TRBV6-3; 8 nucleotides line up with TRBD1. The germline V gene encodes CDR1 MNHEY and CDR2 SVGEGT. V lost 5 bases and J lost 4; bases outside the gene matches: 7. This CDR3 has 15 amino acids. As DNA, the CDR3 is TGTGCCAGCAGTCCCCGAGACAGGGGAAATCAGCCCCAGCATTTT. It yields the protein CASSPRDRGNQPQHF.

DNA of the CDR3: TGCAGCGTTGAATCTCAGACAGGGAGTGGCTACACCTTC. Translated, it gives CSVESQTGSGYTF. The V gene is TRBV29-1, the J gene TRBJ1-2; 7 positions agree with TRBD1. This CDR3 has 13 residues. After removal of 2 bases from V and 7 bases from J, the junction contained 7 bases not matched to a gene. CDR1 is SQVTM and CDR2 is ANQGSEA in the germline V gene.

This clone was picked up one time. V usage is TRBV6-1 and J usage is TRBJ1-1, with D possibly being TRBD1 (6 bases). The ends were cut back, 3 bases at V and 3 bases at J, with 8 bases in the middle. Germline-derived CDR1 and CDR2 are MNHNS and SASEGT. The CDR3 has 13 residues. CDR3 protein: CASSDRGYTEAFF. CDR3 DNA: TGTGCCAGCAGTGACAGGGGTTACACTGAAGCTTTCTTT.

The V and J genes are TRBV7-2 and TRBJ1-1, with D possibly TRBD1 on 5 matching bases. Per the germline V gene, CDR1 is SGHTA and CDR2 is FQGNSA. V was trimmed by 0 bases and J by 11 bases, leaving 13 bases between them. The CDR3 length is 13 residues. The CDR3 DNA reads TGTGCCAGCAGCTTAGCGGGGCTCCCCGGGGCTTTCTTT. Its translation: CASSLAGLPGAFF.

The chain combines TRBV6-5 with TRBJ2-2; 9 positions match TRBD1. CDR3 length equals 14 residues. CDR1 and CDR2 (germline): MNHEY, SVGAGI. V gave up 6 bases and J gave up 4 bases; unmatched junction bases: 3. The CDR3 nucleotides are TGTGCCAGCAGGACAGGGGGTAGCACCGGGGAGCTGTTTTTT. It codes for CASRTGGSTGELFF.